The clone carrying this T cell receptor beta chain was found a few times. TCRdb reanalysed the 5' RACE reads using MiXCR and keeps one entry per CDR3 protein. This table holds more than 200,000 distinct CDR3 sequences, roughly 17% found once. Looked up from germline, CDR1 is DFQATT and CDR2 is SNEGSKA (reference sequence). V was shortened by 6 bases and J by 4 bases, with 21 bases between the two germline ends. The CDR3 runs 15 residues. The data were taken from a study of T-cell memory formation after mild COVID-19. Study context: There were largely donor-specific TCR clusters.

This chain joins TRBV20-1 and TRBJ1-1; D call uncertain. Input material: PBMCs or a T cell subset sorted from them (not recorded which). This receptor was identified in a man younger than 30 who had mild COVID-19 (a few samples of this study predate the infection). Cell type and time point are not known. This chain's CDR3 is CSAQKRRLLGTEAFF. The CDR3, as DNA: TGCAGTGCCCAGAAGAGACGGCTTTTAGGCACTGAAGCTTTCTTT.